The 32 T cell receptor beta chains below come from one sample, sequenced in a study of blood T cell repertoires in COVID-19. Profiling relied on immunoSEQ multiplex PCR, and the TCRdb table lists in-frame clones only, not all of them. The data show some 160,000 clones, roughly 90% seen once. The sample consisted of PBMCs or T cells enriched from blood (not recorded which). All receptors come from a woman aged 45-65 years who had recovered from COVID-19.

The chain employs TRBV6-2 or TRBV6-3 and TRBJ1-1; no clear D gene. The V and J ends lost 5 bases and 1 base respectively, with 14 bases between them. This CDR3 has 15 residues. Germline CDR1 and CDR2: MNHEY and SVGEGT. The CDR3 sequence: CASSQSLIQNTEAFF. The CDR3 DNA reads TGTGCCAGCAGTCAGTCCTTAATCCAGAACACTGAAGCTTTCTTT.

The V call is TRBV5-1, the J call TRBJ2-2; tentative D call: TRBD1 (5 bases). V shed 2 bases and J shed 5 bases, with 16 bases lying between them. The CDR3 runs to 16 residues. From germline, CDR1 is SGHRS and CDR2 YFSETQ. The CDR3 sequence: CASSFISAGQTGELFF. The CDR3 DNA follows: TGCGCCAGCAGCTTCATCTCGGCAGGGCAAACCGGGGAGCTGTTTTTT.

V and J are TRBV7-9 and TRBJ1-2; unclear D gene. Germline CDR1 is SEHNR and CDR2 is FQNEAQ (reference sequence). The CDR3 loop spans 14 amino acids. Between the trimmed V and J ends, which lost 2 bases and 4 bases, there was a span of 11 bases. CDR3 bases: TGTGCCAGCAGCTTACAAGCGGCCATCTATGGCTACACCTTC. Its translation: CASSLQAAIYGYTF. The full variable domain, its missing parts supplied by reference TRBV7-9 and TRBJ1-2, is DTGVSQNPRHKITKRGQNVTFRCDPISEHNRLYWYRQTLGQGPEFLTYFQNEAQLEKSRLLSDRFSAERPKGSFSTLEIQRTEQGDSAMYLCASSLQAAIYGYTFGSGTRLTVV.

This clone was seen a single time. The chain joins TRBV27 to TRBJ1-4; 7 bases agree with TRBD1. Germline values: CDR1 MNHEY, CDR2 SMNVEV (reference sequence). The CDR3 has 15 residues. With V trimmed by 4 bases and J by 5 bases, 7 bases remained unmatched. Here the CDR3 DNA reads TGTGCCAGCAGTTCCAGGGGGTGGAGGAATGAAAAACTGTTTTTT. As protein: CASSSRGWRNEKLFF. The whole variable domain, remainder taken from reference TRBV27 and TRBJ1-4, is EAQVTQNPRYLITVTGKKLTVTCSQNMNHEYMSWYRQDPGLGLRQIYYSMNVEVTDKGDVPEGYKVSRKEKRNFPLILESPSPNQTSLYFCASSSRGWRNEKLFFGSGTQLSVL.

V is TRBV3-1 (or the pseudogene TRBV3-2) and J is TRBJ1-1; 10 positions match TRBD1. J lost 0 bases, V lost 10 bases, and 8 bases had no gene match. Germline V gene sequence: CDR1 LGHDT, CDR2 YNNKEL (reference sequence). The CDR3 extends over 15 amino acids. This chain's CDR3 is CATRDRGLVNTEAFF. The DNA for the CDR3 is TGTGCCACCCGGGACAGGGGTTTGGTGAACACTGAAGCTTTCTTT.

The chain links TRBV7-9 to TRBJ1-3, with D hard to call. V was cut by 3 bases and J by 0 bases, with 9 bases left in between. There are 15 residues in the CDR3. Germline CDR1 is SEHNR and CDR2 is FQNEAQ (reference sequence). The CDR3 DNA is TGTGCCAGCAGCTTTTGGGCGAGCTCTGGAAACACCATATATTTT. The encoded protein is CASSFWASSGNTIYF.

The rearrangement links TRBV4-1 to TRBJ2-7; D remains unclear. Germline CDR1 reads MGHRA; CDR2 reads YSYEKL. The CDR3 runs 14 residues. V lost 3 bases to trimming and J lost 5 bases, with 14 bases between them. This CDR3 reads CASSQSATVDEQYF. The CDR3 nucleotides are TGCGCCAGCAGCCAGTCGGCCACAGTTGACGAGCAGTACTTC.

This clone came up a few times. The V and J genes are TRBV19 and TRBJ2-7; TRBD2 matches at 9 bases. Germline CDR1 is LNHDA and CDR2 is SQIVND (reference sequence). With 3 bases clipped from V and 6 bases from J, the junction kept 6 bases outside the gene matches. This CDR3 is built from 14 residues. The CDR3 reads CASSMVSGGVEQYF. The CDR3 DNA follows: TGTGCCAGTAGTATGGTTAGCGGGGGAGTCGAGCAGTACTTC. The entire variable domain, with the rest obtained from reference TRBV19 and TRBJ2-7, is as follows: DGGITQSPKYLFRKEGQNVTLSCEQNLNHDAMYWYRQDPGQGLRLIYYSQIVNDFQKGDIAEGYSVSREKKESFPLTVTSAQKNPTAFYLCASSMVSGGVEQYFGPGTRLTVT.

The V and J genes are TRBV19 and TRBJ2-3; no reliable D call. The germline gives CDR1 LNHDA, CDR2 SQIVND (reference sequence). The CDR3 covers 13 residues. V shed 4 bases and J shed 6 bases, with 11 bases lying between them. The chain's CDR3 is CASSNPPRDTQYF. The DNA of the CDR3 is TGTGCCAGTAGTAATCCCCCCCGGGATACGCAGTATTTT.

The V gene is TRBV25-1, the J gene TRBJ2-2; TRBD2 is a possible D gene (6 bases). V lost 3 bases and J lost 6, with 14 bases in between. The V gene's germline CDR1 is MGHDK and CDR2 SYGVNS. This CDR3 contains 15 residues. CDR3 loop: CASSEVGTGAGELFF. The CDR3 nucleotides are TGTGCCAGCAGTGAGGTCGGGACTGGGGCCGGGGAGCTGTTTTTT.

The CDR3 DNA reads TGTGCCAGCAGTTCCGGGACAGGGGTTTATAGCAATCAGCCCCAGCATTTT. Translated: CASSSGTGVYSNQPQHF. The chain joins TRBV7-9 to TRBJ1-5; 10 positions match TRBD1. The CDR3 length is 17 residues. V was clipped by 6 bases and J by 0 bases; unmatched bases: 8. Germline-derived CDR1 and CDR2 are SEHNR and FQNEAQ (reference sequence).

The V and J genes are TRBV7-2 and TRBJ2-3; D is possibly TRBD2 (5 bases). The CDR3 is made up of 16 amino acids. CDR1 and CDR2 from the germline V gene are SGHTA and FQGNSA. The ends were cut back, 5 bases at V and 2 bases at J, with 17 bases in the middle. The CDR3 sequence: CASSPGIKRDTDTQYF. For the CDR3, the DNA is TGTGCCAGCAGCCCTGGCATTAAGAGGGACACAGATACGCAGTATTTT.

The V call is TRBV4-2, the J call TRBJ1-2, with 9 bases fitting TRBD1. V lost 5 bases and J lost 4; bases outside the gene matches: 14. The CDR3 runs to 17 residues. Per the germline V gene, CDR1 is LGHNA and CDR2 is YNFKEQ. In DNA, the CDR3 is TGTGCCAGCAGCAGCGAAGGGTTCACAGGGGGCCTCTATGGCTACACCTTC. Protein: CASSSEGFTGGLYGYTF.

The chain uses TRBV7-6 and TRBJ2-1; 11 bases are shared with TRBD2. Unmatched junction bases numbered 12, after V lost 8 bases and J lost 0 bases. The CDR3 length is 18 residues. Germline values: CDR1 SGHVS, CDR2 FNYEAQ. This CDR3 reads CASSPARSGGASYNEQFF. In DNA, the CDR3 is TGTGCCAGCTCCCCCGCGCGTAGCGGGGGGGCCTCCTACAATGAGCAGTTCTTC.

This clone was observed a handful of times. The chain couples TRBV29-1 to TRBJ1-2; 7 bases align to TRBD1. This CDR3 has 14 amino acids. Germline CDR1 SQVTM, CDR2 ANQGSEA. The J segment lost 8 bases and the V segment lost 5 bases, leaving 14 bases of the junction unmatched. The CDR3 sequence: CSVSQTGAPEGYTF. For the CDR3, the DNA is TGCAGCGTTTCTCAAACAGGGGCTCCTGAAGGCTACACCTTC.

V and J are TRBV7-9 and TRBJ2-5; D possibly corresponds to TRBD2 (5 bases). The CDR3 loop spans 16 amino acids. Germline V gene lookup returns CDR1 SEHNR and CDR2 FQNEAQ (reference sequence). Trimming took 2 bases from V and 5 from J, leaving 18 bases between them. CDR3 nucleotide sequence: TGTGCCAGCAGCTTACGGACTGGTGTGGCCGGGGAGACCCAGTACTTC. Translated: CASSLRTGVAGETQYF.

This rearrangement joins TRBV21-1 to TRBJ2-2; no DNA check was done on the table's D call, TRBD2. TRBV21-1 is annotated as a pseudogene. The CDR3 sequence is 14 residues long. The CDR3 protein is CASSSEGRTGELFF. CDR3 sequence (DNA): TGTGCCAGCAGCAGCGAGGGTAGGACCGGGGAGCTGTTTTTT.

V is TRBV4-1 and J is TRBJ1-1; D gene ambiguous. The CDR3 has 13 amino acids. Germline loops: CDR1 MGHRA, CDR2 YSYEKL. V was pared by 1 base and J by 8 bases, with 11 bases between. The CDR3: CASSQGSVVEAFF. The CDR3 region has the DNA TGCGCCAGCAGCCAAGGATCGGTTGTAGAAGCTTTCTTT.

CDR3 coding DNA: TGTGCCAGCAGCCTCGGACAGCCTAAAGTTACCGGCTACACCTTC. It codes for CASSLGQPKVTGYTF. The chain carries TRBV5-8 and TRBJ1-2, with D perhaps matching TRBD1 (6 bases). Germline loops: CDR1 SGHTS, CDR2 YDEGEE. The CDR3 runs 15 residues. Trimming cost V 4 bases and J 8 bases, with 21 bases left between them.

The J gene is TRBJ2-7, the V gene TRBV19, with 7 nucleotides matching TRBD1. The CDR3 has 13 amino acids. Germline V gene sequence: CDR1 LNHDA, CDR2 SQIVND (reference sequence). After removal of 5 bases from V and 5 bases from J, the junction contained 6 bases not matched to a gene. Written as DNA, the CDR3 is TGTGCCAGTAGTCCCAGACAGGGCCACGAGCAGTACTTC. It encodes CASSPRQGHEQYF.

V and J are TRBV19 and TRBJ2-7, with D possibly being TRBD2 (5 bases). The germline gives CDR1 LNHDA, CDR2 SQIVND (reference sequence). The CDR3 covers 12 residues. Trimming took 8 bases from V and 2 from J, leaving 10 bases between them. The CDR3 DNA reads TGTGCCAGTTCTCCGGGAACCTACGAGCAGTACTTC. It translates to CASSPGTYEQYF.

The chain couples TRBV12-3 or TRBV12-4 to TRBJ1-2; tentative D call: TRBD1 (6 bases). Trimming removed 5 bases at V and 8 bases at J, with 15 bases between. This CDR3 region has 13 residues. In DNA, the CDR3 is TGTGCCAGCAGTATCAGGGGAACGGGAGGCTACACCTTC. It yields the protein CASSIRGTGGYTF.

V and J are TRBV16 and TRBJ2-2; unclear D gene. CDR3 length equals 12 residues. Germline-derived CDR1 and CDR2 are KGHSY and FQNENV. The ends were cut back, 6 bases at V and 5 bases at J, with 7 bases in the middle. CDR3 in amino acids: CASRVSTGELFF. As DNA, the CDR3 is TGTGCCAGCAGGGTTAGTACCGGGGAGCTGTTTTTT.

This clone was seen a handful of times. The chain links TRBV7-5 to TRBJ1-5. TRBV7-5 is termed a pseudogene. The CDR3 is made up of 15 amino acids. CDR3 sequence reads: CARIRSGYSNQPQHF. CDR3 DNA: TGTGCCAGAATCCGTTCGGGATATAGCAATCAGCCCCAGCATTTT.

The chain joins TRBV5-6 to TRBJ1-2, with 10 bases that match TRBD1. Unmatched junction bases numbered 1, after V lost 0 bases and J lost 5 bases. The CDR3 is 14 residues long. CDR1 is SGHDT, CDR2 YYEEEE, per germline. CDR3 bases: TGTGCCAGCAGCTTGGGACAGGGGGCTTATGGCTACACCTTC. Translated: CASSLGQGAYGYTF.

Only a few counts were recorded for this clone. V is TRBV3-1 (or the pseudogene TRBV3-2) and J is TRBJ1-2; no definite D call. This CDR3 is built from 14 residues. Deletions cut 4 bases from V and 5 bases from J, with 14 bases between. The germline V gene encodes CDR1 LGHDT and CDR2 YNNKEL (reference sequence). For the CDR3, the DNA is TGTGCCAGCAGCCCCTCCCCTACCGATTATGGCTACACCTTC. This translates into CASSPSPTDYGYTF.

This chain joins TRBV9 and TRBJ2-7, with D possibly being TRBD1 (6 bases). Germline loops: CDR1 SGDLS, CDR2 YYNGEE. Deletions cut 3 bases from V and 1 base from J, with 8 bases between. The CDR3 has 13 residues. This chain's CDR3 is CASSAGQSYEQYF. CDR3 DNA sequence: TGTGCCAGCAGCGCCGGACAGTCCTACGAGCAGTACTTC.

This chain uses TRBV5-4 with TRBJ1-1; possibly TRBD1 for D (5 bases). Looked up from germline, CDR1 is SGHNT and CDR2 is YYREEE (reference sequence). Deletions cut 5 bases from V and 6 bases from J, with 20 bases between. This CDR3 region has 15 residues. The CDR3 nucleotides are TGTGCCAGCAGGATGGGGCTTACTCGGGAGTCTGAAGCTTTCTTT. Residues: CASRMGLTRESEAFF.

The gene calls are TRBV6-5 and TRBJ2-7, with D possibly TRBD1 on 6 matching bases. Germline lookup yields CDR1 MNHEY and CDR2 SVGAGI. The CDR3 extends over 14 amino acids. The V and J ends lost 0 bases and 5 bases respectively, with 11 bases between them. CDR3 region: CASSYSRGIHEQYF. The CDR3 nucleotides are TGTGCCAGCAGTTACTCGAGGGGGATTCACGAGCAGTACTTC.

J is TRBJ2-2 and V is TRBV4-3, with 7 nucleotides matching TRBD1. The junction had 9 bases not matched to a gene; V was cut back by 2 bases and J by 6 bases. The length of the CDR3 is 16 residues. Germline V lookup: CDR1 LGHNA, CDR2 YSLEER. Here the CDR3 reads CASSQNRGATPGELFF. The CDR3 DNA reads TGCGCCAGCAGCCAAAACAGGGGAGCCACGCCCGGGGAGCTGTTTTTT.

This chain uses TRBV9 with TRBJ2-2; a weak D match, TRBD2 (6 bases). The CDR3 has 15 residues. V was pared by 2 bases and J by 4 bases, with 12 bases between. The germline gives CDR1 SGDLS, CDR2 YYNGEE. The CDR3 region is CASSVGGRGTGELFF. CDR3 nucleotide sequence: TGTGCCAGCAGCGTGGGCGGGCGGGGCACCGGGGAGCTGTTTTTT.

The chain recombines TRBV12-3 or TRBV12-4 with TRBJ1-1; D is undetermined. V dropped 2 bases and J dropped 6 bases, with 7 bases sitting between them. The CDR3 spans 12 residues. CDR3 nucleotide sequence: TGTGCCAGCAGTTTAAGAGGCCCTGAAGCTTTCTTT. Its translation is CASSLRGPEAFF.